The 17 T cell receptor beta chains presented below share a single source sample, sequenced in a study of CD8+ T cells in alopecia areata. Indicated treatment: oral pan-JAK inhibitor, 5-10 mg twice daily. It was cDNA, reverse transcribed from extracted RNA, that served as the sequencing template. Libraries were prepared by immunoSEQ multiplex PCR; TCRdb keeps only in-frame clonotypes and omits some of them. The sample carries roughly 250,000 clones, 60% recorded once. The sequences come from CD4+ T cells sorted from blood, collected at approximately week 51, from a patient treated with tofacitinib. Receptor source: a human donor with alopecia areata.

The CDR3 here is CASATESTGELFF. The CDR3, as DNA: TGCGCCAGCGCCACCGAGTCCACCGGGGAGCTGTTTTTT. J is TRBJ2-2 and V is TRBV5-1; unclear D gene. V was trimmed by 7 bases and J by 4 bases, leaving 11 bases between them. The CDR3 is made up of 13 amino acids. Germline lookup yields CDR1 SGHRS and CDR2 YFSETQ. Based on the CDR3 plus reference TRBV5-1 and TRBJ2-2, the full variable domain is KAGVTQTPRYLIKTRGQQVTLSCSPISGHRSVSWYQQTPGQGLQFLFEYFSETQRNKGNFPGRFSGRQFSNSRSEMNVSTLELGDSALYLCASATESTGELFFGEGSRLTVL.

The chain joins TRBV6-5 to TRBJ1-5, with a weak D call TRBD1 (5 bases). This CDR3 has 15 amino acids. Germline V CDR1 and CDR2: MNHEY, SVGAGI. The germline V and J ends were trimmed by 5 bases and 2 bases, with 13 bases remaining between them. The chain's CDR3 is CASSKIQGGNQPQHF. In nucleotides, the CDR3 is TGTGCCAGCAGTAAGATCCAGGGAGGCAATCAGCCCCAGCATTTT.

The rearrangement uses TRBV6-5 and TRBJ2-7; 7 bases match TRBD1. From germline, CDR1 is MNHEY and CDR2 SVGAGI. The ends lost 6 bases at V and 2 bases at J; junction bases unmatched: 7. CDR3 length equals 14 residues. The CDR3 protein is CASRKTGQPYEQYF. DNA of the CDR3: TGTGCCAGCAGAAAGACAGGGCAACCCTACGAGCAGTACTTC.

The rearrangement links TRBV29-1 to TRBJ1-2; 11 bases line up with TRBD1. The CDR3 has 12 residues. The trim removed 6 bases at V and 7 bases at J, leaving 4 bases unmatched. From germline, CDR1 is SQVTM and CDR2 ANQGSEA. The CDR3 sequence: CSVGQGAIGYTF. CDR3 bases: TGCAGCGTCGGACAGGGGGCTATTGGCTACACCTTC.

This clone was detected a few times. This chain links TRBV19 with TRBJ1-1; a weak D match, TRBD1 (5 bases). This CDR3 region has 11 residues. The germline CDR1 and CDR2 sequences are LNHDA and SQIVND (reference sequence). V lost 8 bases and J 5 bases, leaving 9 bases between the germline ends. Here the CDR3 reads CASDRGTEAFF. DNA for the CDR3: TGTGCCAGTGACCGGGGGACTGAAGCTTTCTTT.

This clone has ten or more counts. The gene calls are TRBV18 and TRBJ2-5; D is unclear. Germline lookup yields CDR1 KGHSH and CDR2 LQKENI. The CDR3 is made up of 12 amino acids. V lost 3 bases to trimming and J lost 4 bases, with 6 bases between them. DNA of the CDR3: TGTGCCAGCTCACCCCTCCCAGAGACCCAGTACTTC. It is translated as CASSPLPETQYF.

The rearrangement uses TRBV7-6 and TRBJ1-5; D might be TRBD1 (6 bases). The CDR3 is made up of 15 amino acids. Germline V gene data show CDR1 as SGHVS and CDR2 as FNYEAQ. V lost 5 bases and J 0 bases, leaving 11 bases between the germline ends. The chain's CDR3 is CASSEGGGSNQPQHF. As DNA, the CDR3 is TGTGCCAGCAGCGAGGGGGGCGGTAGCAATCAGCCCCAGCATTTT.

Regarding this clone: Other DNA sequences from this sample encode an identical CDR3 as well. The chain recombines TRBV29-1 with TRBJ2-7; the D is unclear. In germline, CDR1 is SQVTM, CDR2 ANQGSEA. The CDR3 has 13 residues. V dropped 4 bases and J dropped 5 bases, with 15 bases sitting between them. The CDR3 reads CSVGETLPHEQYF. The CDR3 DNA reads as TGCAGCGTTGGAGAGACCCTGCCTCACGAGCAGTACTTC.

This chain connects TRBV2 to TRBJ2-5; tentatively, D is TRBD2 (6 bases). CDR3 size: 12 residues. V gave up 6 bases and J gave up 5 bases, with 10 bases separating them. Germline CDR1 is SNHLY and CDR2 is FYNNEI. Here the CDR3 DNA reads TGTGCCAGCAGAGGCGGGAAGGAGACCCAGTACTTC. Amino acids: CASRGGKETQYF. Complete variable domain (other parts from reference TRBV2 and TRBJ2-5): EPEVTQTPSHQVTQMGQEVILRCVPISNHLYFYWYRQILGQKVEFLVSFYNNEISEKSEIFDDQFSVERPDGSNFTLKIRSTKLEDSAMYFCASRGGKETQYFGPGTRLLVL.

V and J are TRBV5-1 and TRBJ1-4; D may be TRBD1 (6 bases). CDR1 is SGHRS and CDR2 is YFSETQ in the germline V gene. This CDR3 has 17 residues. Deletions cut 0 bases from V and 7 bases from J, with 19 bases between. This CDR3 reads CASSLAGAQGGGEKLFF. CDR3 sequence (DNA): TGCGCCAGCAGCTTGGCCGGGGCCCAAGGGGGAGGTGAAAAACTGTTTTTT.

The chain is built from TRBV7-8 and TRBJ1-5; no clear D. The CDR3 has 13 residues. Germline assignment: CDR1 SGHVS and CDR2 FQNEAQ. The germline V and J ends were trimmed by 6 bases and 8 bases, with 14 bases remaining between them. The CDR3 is CASSPSPIKPQHF. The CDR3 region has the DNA TGTGCCAGCAGTCCATCTCCTATCAAGCCCCAGCATTTT.

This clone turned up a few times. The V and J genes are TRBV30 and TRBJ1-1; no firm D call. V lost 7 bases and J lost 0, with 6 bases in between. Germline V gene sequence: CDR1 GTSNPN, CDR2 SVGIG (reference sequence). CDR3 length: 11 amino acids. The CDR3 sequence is CALGMNTEAFF. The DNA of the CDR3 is TGTGCCTTGGGTATGAACACTGAAGCTTTCTTT.

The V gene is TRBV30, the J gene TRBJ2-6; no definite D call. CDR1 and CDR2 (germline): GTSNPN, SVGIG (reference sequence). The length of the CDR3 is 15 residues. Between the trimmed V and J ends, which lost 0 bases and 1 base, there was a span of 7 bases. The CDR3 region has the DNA TGTGCCTGGAGTGTACTAATGTCTGGGGCCAACGTCCTGACTTTC. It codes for CAWSVLMSGANVLTF.

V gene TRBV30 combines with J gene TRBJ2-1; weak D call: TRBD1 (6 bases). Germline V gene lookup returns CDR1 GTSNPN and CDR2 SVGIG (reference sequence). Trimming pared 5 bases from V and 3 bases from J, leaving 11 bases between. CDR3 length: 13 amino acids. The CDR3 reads CAWGQTLYNEQFF. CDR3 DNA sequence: TGTGCCTGGGGACAGACCCTCTACAATGAGCAGTTCTTC. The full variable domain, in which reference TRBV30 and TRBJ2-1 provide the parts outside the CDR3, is SQTIHQWPATLVQPVGSPLSLECTVEGTSNPNLYWYRQAAGRGLQLLFYSVGIGQISSEVPQNLSASRPQDRQFILSSKKLLLSDSGFYLCAWGQTLYNEQFFGPGTRLTVL.

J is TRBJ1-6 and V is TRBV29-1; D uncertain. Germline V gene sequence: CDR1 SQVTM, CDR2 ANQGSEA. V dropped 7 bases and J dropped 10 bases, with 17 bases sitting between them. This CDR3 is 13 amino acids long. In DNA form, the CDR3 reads TGCAGCGCCCAATCGGGAAAGGAGTCACCCCTCCACTTT. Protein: CSAQSGKESPLHF.

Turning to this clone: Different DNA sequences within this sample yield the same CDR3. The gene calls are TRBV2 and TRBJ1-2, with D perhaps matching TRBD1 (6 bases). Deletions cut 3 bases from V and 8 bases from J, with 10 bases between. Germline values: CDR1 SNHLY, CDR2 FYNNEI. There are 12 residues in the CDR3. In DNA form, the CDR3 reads TGTGCCAGCAGTGACAGGGGCTACGGCTACACCTTC. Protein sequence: CASSDRGYGYTF.

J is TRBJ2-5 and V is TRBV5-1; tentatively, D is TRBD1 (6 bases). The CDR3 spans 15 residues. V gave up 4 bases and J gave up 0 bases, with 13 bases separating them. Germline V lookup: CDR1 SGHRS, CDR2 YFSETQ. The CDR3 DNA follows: TGCGCCAGCAGCCCCGGGACAACAAACCAAGAGACCCAGTACTTC. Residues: CASSPGTTNQETQYF.